The clone carrying this T cell receptor (beta chain) was detected only a few times. The record originates from a study of blood T cell repertoires in COVID-19. The overall study: Samples taken during acute and convalescent COVID-19 were collected in the United States, Italy and Spain. T cells, B-cell-depleted T cells, or PBMCs supplied cDNA or gDNA.

Under the authors' procedure: Reference gene primer amplification gave estimated nucleated cell counts. Here immunoSEQ multiplex PCR was the method, and the copy in TCRdb shows in-frame clones only, minus some. V and J calls and clone size are copied from that table; D and trimming were computed from the DNA. This table has 200,000 to 300,000 clones, 83% appearing once. The V gene's germline CDR1 is ENHRY and CDR2 SYGVKD. CDR3 length equals 14 residues. Trimming cost V 6 bases and J 1 base; bases outside gene matches: 3. The genes are TRBV10-3 and TRBJ1-1, with 9 bases lining up with TRBD1. This receptor was obtained from a human donor in a cohort sampled during active COVID-19. Source material: peripheral blood. CDR3 loop: CAIRMDRGNTEAFF. CDR3 in DNA: TGTGCCATCAGAATGGACAGGGGGAACACTGAAGCTTTCTTT.